This TCR beta chain appears in the sequencing data of a study of CXCR3-negative and CXCR3-positive naive CD8 T cells. Researchers prepared the TRB cDNA libraries using 5' RACE with UMI labels. After re-calling the 5' RACE reads, TCRdb lists one entry per CDR3 protein, DNA absent. The sample includes 90,000 to 150,000 distinct CDR3 sequences. On this clonotype itself: What it binds is unknown.

General study points: Both of the naive subsets showed about the same high diversity, but memory CD8+ cells had much less. With respect to TRBV-TRBJ usage, naive CXCR3-negative and CXCR3-positive cells were similar; memory differed. Greater hydrophobicity was found in TRB CDR3s of CXCR3-positive naive cells than of CXCR3-negative naive cells.

Sequencing used naive CXCR3+ CD8+ T cells from blood. The subset: CD45RO-CCR7+CD27+CD95- naive CD8+ T cells expressing CXCR3 (TNR3+). The TCR sequence derives from a human donor in good health. Some clones in this sample may be carry-over from other donors' samples.

The CDR3 sequence: CASSVRDPGELFF. This rearrangement joins TRBV2 to TRBJ2-2. CDR1 and CDR2 from the germline V gene are SNHLY and FYNNEI. CDR3 size: 13 residues.